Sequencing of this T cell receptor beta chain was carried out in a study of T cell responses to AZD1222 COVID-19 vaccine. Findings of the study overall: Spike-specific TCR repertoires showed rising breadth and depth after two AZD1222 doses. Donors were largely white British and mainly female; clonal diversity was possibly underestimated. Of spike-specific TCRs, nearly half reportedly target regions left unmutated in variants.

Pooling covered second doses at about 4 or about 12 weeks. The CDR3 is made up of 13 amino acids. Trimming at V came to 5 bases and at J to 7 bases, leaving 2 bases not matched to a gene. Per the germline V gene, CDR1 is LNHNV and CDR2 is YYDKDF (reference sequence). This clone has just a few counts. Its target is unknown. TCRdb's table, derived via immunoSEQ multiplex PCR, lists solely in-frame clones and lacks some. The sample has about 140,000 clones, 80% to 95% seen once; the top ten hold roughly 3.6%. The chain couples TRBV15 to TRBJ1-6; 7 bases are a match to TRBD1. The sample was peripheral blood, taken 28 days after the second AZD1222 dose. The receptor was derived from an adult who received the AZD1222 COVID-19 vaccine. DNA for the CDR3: TGTGCCACCAGCGGGACAGAAAATTCACCCCTCCACTTT. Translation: CATSGTENSPLHF.